This passage covers 3 T cell receptor beta chains from one sample sequenced in a study of spatial heterogeneity in lung cancer. Findings of the study overall: In tumors, expanded intratumoral alpha and beta TCR counts tracked mutation counts.

In TCRdb, the 5' RACE reads were re-called with MiXCR into one record per CDR3 protein. Of approximately 94,000 distinct CDR3 sequences in the sample, 3.5% to 5% were seen once. No antigen has been assigned to these receptors. Noted time point: sample taken at primary tumor resection. The source material was lung tumor tissue, sampled at surgery. The receptors originated from a male donor with early-stage non-small cell lung cancer.

There are many counts of this clonotype. The rearrangement uses TRBV14 and TRBJ2-7, with D unclear. This CDR3 has 14 amino acids. Germline CDR1 SGHDN, CDR2 FVKESK. V lost 4 bases and J 1 base, leaving 11 bases between the germline ends. The CDR3 spells CASSPDAISYEQYF. The CDR3 DNA reads TGTGCCAGCAGCCCGGACGCAATTTCCTACGAGCAGTACTTC. The full variable domain, its missing parts supplied by reference TRBV14 and TRBJ2-7, is EAGVTQFPSHSVIEKGQTVTLRCDPISGHDNLYWYRRVMGKEIKFLLHFVKESKQDESGMPNNRFLAERTGGTYSTLKVQPAELEDSGVYFCASSPDAISYEQYFGPGTRLTVT.

V usage is TRBV6-6 and J usage is TRBJ2-4; D remains unclear. Germline assignment: CDR1 MNHNY and CDR2 SVGAGI (reference sequence). With 10 bases removed from V and 1 base from J, the gap between germline ends came to 11 bases. The CDR3 is 13 residues long. CDR3 nucleotide sequence: TGTGCCACTGTCGAAGAGGCCAAAAACATTCAGTACTTC. It is translated as CATVEEAKNIQYF.

The gene calls are TRBV5-1 and TRBJ2-3; a possible D gene is TRBD1 (5 bases). V was trimmed by 4 bases and J by 0 bases, leaving 15 bases between them. The germline V gene has CDR1 SGHRS and CDR2 YFSETQ. The CDR3 has 16 amino acids. CDR3 in DNA: TGCGCCAGCAGCATGGGGCCCGGCGGTAGCACAGATACGCAGTATTTT. Translation: CASSMGPGGSTDTQYF.